The T cell receptor (beta chain) described here comes from a study of Ad26.COV2.S vaccination and SARS-CoV-2 variants. Study-level findings and limits: Placebo recipients trailed vaccine recipients in spike-specific TCR breadth.

Sequenced by immunoSEQ multiplex PCR; TCRdb stores in-frame clones only, minus some. The table shows roughly 270,000 clones, with about 90% occurring only once. Documented treatment: roughly 18 received Ad26.COV2.S at low or high dose, single or two shots; 5 received placebo; per-sample allocation not given. After the first vaccine or placebo injection, samples were drawn on day 63. Concerning this clone: What it recognizes is unknown.

The CDR3 covers 13 residues. Germline CDR1 reads SNHLY; CDR2 reads FYNNEI. V was cut by 6 bases and J by 8 bases, with 16 bases left in between. The chain carries TRBV2 and TRBJ1-1; D gene uncertain. The sequence was collected from a person between 18 and 65 years old who received the Ad26.COV2.S COVID-19 vaccine or a placebo. The specimen comprised peripheral blood, sampled in a trial of Ad26.COV2.S vaccine versus placebo. CDR3 protein: CASREDGHHEAFF. The CDR3 nucleotides are TGTGCCAGCAGGGAGGACGGTCACCACGAAGCTTTCTTT.